Listed here are 19 T cell receptor beta chains from one sample, sequenced in a study of T-cell reconstitution after alpha-beta-depleted transplantation in children. Unique molecular identifiers were used to barcode this TCRbeta library. TCRdb itself ran the PCR reads through MiXCR, one entry per CDR3 protein. The table lists a few hundred thousand distinct CDR3 sequences, 20% to 30% of them singletons, with roughly 11% in the top ten. The material sequenced was PBMCs, mostly from graft donor cells, taken 180 days after TCRalphabeta/CD19-depleted stem cell transplant. The source of these receptors is a male patient younger than 18 who had a stem cell transplant for acute lymphoblastic leukemia, so the T cells may come from the graft donor.

This chain links TRBV5-1 with TRBJ2-3; D gene ambiguous. Germline values: CDR1 SGHRS, CDR2 YFSETQ. The CDR3 covers 15 residues. V was shortened by 4 bases and J by 0 bases, with 12 bases between the two germline ends. The CDR3 here is CASSGGLQSTDTQYF. CDR3 nucleotides: TGCGCCAGCAGCGGCGGCCTCCAGAGCACAGATACGCAGTATTTT.

The J gene is TRBJ1-1, the V gene TRBV5-1; D not certain. The V gene lost 1 base and the J gene lost 0 bases, with 10 bases spanning the gap. Germline CDR1 is SGHRS and CDR2 is YFSETQ. The length of the CDR3 is 15 residues. CDR3 sequence reads: CASSLTTALNTEAFF. In DNA, the CDR3 is TGCGCCAGCAGCTTGACCACAGCACTGAACACTGAAGCTTTCTTT.

This sequence joins TRBV5-1 and TRBJ2-7; 7 bases agree with TRBD1. The V segment lost 5 bases and the J segment 3 bases; nucleotides outside the gene matches: 5. The CDR3 length is 13 residues. Germline loops: CDR1 SGHRS, CDR2 YFSETQ. CDR3 loop: CASSRTGYYEQYF. In nucleotides, the CDR3 is TGCGCCAGCAGTAGGACAGGTTACTACGAGCAGTACTTC.

Details on this clonotype: Being one base from a much bigger clone, this may be a read error. V is TRBV7-6 and J is TRBJ1-3; 8 bases line up with TRBD1. The CDR3 consists of 15 residues. Germline V gives CDR1 SGHVS, CDR2 FNYEAQ. Here the CDR3 DNA reads TGTGGCAGCAGCTTTACAGGGGGTGGAGGAAACACCATATATTTT. It encodes CGSSFTGGGGNTIYF.

The CDR3, as DNA: TGCGCCAGCAGTGGGGCGGGGGGACAGTTCTTC. Amino acids: CASSGAGGQFF. The chain employs TRBV10-2 and TRBJ2-1, with 8 bases fitting TRBD2. From germline, CDR1 is WSHSY and CDR2 SAAADI. This CDR3 is 11 amino acids long. Trimming at V came to 4 bases and at J to 13 bases, leaving 3 bases not matched to a gene.

In this sample, this clonotype turned up a few times. V and J are TRBV30 and TRBJ2-4; perhaps TRBD2 as D (6 bases). V lost 3 bases and J 3 bases, leaving 15 bases between the germline ends. The CDR3 has 15 amino acids. Per germline, CDR1 GTSNPN and CDR2 SVGIG (reference sequence). The CDR3 region has the DNA TGTGCCTGGAGCCCAGAAGGGGAGGACAAAAACATTCAGTACTTC. Its translation is CAWSPEGEDKNIQYF.

This clonotype was recorded a few times. This chain connects TRBV5-1 to TRBJ2-7, with D possibly TRBD1 on 6 matching bases. The V gene lost 1 base and the J gene lost 7 bases, with 18 bases spanning the gap. Germline CDR1 and CDR2: SGHRS and YFSETQ. The CDR3 covers 15 residues. The CDR3 spells CASSLLGAGAEEQYF. As DNA, the CDR3 is TGCGCCAGCAGCTTGCTAGGGGCAGGGGCTGAAGAGCAGTACTTC.

As to this clonotype: An end of the junction differs from the germline gene, which may be a read error. The chain joins TRBV12-3 or TRBV12-4 to TRBJ2-5; D is ambiguous. The CDR3 sequence is 13 residues long. The CDR3 coding sequence is TGTGCCAGCAGTTTAAAGCCGAAGAGAAACCAGCACTTC. Translated, it gives CASSLKPKRNQHF.

The rearrangement uses TRBV2 and TRBJ2-7, with TRBD1 identical over 7 bases. V trimming: 4 bases; J trimming: 1 base; junction bases outside the gene matches: 4. This CDR3 spans 14 amino acids. Looked up from germline, CDR1 is SNHLY and CDR2 is FYNNEI. In DNA, the CDR3 is TGTGCCAGCAGTGTAGGGGGCGGGTCCTACGAGCAGTACTTC. This encodes CASSVGGGSYEQYF.

The chain has TRBV27 and TRBJ2-7; 7 nucleotides match TRBD1. Germline assignment: CDR1 MNHEY and CDR2 SMNVEV (reference sequence). The CDR3 loop spans 13 amino acids. J lost 2 bases, V lost 5 bases, and 3 bases had no gene match. CDR3 residues: CASSRDSTYEQYF. The CDR3 DNA sequence: TGTGCCAGCAGTCGGGACAGCACCTACGAGCAGTACTTC.

The chain couples TRBV13 to TRBJ2-1, with 10 bases lining up with TRBD2. CDR1 and CDR2 from the germline V gene are PRHDT and FYEKMQ (reference sequence). The CDR3 covers 12 residues. CDR3 in amino acids: CPGLAAPNEQFF. CDR3 DNA: TGTCCAGGACTAGCGGCCCCCAATGAGCAGTTCTTC.

The chain couples TRBV5-6 to TRBJ2-3; unclear D gene. This CDR3 is built from 15 residues. Germline CDR1 is SGHDT and CDR2 is YYEEEE. V was clipped by 0 bases and J by 0 bases, with 8 bases between them. CDR3: CASSLETRSTDTQYF. CDR3 DNA: TGTGCCAGCAGCTTGGAGACTCGTAGCACAGATACGCAGTATTTT.

In its sample, this clonotype was seen a few times. V gene TRBV5-6 combines with J gene TRBJ1-3, with D hard to call. The CDR3 has 14 amino acids. Per the germline V gene, CDR1 is SGHDT and CDR2 is YYEEEE. V lost 2 bases to trimming and J lost 2 bases, with 8 bases between them. The CDR3 here is CASSFGVPGNTIYF. The CDR3 nucleotides are TGTGCCAGCAGCTTTGGGGTCCCTGGAAACACCATATATTTT.

CDR3 DNA: TGCGCCAGCAGCTTGAAATTAGCGGGTGATACGCAGTATTTT. The encoded protein is CASSLKLAGDTQYF. This chain connects TRBV5-1 to TRBJ2-3; 7 positions match TRBD2. J was trimmed by 6 bases and V by 1 base; bases with no gene match: 5. Germline values: CDR1 SGHRS, CDR2 YFSETQ. The CDR3 length is 14 residues. The whole variable domain, remainder taken from reference TRBV5-1 and TRBJ2-3, is KAGVTQTPRYLIKTRGQQVTLSCSPISGHRSVSWYQQTPGQGLQFLFEYFSETQRNKGNFPGRFSGRQFSNSRSEMNVSTLELGDSALYLCASSLKLAGDTQYFGPGTRLTVL.

The chain uses TRBV5-1 and TRBJ2-1, with 10 bases matching TRBD2. After removal of 0 bases from V and 6 bases from J, the junction contained 12 bases not matched to a gene. The CDR3 sequence is 18 residues long. The germline V gene encodes CDR1 SGHRS and CDR2 YFSETQ. The CDR3 nucleotides are TGCGCCAGCAGCTTGGGCGATACGATAGCGGGAGGAGCCAATGAGCAGTTCTTC. Amino acid sequence: CASSLGDTIAGGANEQFF.

There are a few counts of this clonotype. The rearrangement joins TRBV5-1 to TRBJ2-1; the match to TRBD2 covers 9 bases. The germline V gene has CDR1 SGHRS and CDR2 YFSETQ. The CDR3 has 18 residues. V shed 4 bases and J 0 bases; nucleotides not matched to a gene: 11. The CDR3 nucleotides read TGCGCCAGCAGCCTTTTCCCTAGCGGGAAGTACTCCTACAATGAGCAGTTCTTC. This codes for CASSLFPSGKYSYNEQFF.

The rearrangement joins TRBV27 to TRBJ1-1; D is unresolved. This CDR3 is 12 amino acids long. The V gene's germline CDR1 is MNHEY and CDR2 SMNVEV (reference sequence). V gave up 1 base and J gave up 7 bases, with 7 bases separating them. The CDR3 sequence is CASSLWAGEAFF. The CDR3 DNA reads TGTGCCAGCAGTTTATGGGCCGGTGAAGCTTTCTTT.

The chain links TRBV20-1 to TRBJ2-7, with D possibly being TRBD2 (6 bases). Germline values: CDR1 DFQATT, CDR2 SNEGSKA (reference sequence). This CDR3 spans 16 amino acids. V shed 3 bases and J shed 0 bases, with 18 bases lying between them. CDR3 nucleotide sequence: TGCAGTGCTAGGCCCAACCCGGGACTTGTCTCCTACGAGCAGTACTTC. Its translation is CSARPNPGLVSYEQYF.

This chain joins TRBV13 and TRBJ2-7, with D possibly TRBD1 on 5 matching bases. The CDR3 length is 14 residues. The germline CDR1 and CDR2 sequences are PRHDT and FYEKMQ (reference sequence). V shed 5 bases and J shed 3 bases, with 14 bases lying between them. The chain's CDR3 is CASSLDRPGYEQYF. In DNA form, the CDR3 reads TGTGCCAGCAGCCTTGACAGACCCGGCTACGAGCAGTACTTC.